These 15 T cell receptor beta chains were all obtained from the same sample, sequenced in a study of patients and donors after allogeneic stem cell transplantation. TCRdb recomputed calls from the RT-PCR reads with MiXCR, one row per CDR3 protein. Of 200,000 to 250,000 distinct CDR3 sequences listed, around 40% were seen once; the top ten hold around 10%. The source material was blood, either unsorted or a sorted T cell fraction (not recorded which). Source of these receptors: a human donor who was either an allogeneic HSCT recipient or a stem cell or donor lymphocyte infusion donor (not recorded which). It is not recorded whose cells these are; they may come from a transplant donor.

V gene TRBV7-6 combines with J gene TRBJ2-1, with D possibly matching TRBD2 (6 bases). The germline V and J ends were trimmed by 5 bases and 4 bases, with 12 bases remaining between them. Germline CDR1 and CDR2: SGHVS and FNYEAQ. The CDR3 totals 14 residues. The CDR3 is CASSMQGLYNEQFF. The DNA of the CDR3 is TGTGCCAGCAGCATGCAGGGACTTTACAATGAGCAGTTCTTC.

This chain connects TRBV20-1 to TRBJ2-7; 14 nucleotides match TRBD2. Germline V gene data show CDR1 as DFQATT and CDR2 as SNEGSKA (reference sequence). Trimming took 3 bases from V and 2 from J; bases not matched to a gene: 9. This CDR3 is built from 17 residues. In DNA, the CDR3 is TGCAGTGCTAGTCCCGGACTAGCGGGGGGCCCAACCTACGAGCAGTACTTC. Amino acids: CSASPGLAGGPTYEQYF.

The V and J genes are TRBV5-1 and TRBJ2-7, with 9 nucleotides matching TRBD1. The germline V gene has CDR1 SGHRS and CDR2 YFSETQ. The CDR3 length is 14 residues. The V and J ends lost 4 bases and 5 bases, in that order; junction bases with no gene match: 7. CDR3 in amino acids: CASSLGQGRNEQYF. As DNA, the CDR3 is TGCGCCAGCAGCCTGGGACAGGGACGAAACGAGCAGTACTTC. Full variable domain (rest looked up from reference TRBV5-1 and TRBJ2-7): KAGVTQTPRYLIKTRGQQVTLSCSPISGHRSVSWYQQTPGQGLQFLFEYFSETQRNKGNFPGRFSGRQFSNSRSEMNVSTLELGDSALYLCASSLGQGRNEQYFGPGTRLTVT.

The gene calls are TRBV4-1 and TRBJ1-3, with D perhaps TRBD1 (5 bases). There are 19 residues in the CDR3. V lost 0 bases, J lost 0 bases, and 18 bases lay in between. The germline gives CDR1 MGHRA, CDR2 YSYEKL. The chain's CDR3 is CASSQDRATALSSGNTIYF. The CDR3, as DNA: TGCGCCAGCAGCCAAGATAGAGCGACAGCCTTGAGCTCTGGAAACACCATATATTTT.

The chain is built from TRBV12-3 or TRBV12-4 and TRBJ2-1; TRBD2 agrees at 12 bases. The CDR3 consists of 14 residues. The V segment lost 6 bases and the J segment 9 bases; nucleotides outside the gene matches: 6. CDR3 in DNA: TGTGCCAGCAGGGTGACTAGCGGGGGACTTGAGCAGTTCTTC. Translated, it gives CASRVTSGGLEQFF.

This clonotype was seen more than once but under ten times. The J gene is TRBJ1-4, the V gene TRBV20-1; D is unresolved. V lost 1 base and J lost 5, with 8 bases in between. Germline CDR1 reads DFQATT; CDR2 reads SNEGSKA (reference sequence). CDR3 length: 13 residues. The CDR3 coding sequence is TGCAGTGCTAGAGGGCCGCGAAATGAAAAACTGTTTTTT. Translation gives CSARGPRNEKLFF.

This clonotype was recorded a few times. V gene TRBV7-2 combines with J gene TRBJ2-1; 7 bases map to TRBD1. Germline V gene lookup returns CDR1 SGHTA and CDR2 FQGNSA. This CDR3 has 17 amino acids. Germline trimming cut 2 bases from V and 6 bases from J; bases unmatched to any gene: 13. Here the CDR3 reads CASSLSPRAYRGNEQFF. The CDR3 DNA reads TGTGCCAGCAGCTTAAGCCCCCGGGCCTACAGGGGCAATGAGCAGTTCTTC.

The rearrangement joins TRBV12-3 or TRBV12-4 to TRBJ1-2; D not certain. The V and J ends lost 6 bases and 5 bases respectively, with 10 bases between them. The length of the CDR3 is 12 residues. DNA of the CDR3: TGTGCCAGCAGGGACGGAGTTTATGGCTACACCTTC. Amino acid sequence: CASRDGVYGYTF.

In nucleotides, the CDR3 is TGCGCCAGCAGCTTGGGGGACATCGCTTCACCCCTCCACTTT. This translates into CASSLGDIASPLHF. The rearrangement joins TRBV5-1 to TRBJ1-6, with a possible D match to TRBD1 (6 bases). Germline V gives CDR1 SGHRS, CDR2 YFSETQ. The V gene lost 0 bases and the J gene lost 9 bases, with 10 bases spanning the gap. The CDR3 has 14 residues.

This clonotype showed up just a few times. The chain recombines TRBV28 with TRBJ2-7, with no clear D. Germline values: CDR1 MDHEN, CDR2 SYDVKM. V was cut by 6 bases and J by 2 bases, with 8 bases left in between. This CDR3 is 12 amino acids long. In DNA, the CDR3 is TGTGCCAGCAGCACCAATCCCTACGAGCAGTACTTC. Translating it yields CASSTNPYEQYF.

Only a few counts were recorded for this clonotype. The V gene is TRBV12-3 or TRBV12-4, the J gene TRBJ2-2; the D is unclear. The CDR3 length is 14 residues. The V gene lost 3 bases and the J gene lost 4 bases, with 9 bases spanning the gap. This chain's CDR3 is CASSFGTPTGELFF. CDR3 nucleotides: TGTGCCAGCAGTTTCGGCACACCCACCGGGGAGCTGTTTTTT.

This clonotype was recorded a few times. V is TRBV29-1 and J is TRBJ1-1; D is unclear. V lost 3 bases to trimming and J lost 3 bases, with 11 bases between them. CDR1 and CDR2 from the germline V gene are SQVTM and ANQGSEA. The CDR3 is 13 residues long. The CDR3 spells CSVEGNADTEAFF. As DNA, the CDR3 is TGCAGCGTTGAGGGGAACGCAGACACTGAAGCTTTCTTT.

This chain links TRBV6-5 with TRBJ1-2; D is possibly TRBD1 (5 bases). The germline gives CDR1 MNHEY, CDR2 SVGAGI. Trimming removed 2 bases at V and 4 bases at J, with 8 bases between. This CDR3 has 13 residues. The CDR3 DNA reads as TGTGCCAGCAGTTACGACAGAACCTATGGCTACACCTTC. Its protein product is CASSYDRTYGYTF.

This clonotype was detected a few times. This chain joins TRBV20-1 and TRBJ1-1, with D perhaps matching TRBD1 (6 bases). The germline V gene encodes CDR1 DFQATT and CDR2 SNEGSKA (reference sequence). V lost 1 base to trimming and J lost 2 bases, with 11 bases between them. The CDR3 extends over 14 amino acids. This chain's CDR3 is CSARVPGANTEAFF. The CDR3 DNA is TGCAGTGCTAGAGTGCCAGGGGCTAACACTGAAGCTTTCTTT.

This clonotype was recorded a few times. The CDR3 sequence: CSARSGQGSEKLFF. For the CDR3, the DNA is TGCAGTGCTAGGAGCGGACAGGGGTCTGAAAAACTGTTTTTT. The genes are TRBV20-1 and TRBJ1-4; TRBD1 matches 9 bases. The CDR3 is 14 amino acids. Germline CDR1 is DFQATT and CDR2 is SNEGSKA (reference sequence). Trimming took 3 bases from V and 7 from J; bases not matched to a gene: 6.